This entry lists 26 T cell receptor beta chains sequenced from one sample in a study of cytomegalovirus exposure and HLA in healthy donors. Primers for the PCR totalled 60 Vbeta and 13 Jbeta. Only in-frame clones appear in the TCRdb table, and some are missing; sequencing was by immunoSEQ multiplex PCR. Of some 180,000 clones listed, roughly three quarters are singletons. Sequencing was carried out using PBMCs. These receptors all stem from a male donor in good health and CMV-seronegative.

The V call is TRBV5-1, the J call TRBJ2-7; 8 nucleotides align to TRBD2. Looked up from germline, CDR1 is SGHRS and CDR2 is YFSETQ. This CDR3 region has 14 residues. The ends lost 5 bases at V and 0 bases at J; junction bases unmatched: 4. The CDR3 is CASRPGTSSYEQYF. CDR3 in DNA: TGCGCCAGCAGGCCCGGGACTAGCTCCTACGAGCAGTACTTC.

This rearrangement joins TRBV6-6 to TRBJ1-5; 10 bases are a match to TRBD1. The germline gives CDR1 MNHNY, CDR2 SVGAGI (reference sequence). The CDR3 sequence is 16 residues long. Germline trimming cut 0 bases from V and 5 bases from J; bases unmatched to any gene: 4. CDR3 bases: TGTGCCAGCAGTTACTCGACAGGGGGCGGTGATCAGCCCCAGCATTTT. Its translation is CASSYSTGGGDQPQHF.

The rearrangement links TRBV10-3 to TRBJ2-1; TRBD1 matches at 8 bases. The V and J ends lost 10 bases and 7 bases, in that order; junction bases with no gene match: 15. CDR1 is ENHRY and CDR2 is SYGVKD in the germline V gene. The CDR3 runs 15 residues. The CDR3 is CATQPDRVVRNEQFF. CDR3 coding DNA: TGTGCCACTCAACCGGACAGGGTAGTGAGGAATGAGCAGTTCTTC.

The J gene is TRBJ2-2, the V gene TRBV18; possible D gene TRBD1, 6 bases. The V gene's germline CDR1 is KGHSH and CDR2 LQKENI. The CDR3 runs to 15 residues. The ends were cut back, 5 bases at V and 5 bases at J, with 15 bases in the middle. The CDR3: CASSSTGMRTGELFF. The CDR3, as DNA: TGTGCCAGCTCATCCACAGGGATGAGGACCGGGGAGCTGTTTTTT. The whole variable domain, remainder taken from reference TRBV18 and TRBJ2-2, is NAGVMQNPRHLVRRRGQEARLRCSPMKGHSHVYWYRQLPEEGLKFMVYLQKENIIDESGMPKERFSAEFPKEGPSILRIQQVVRGDSAAYFCASSSTGMRTGELFFGEGSRLTVL.

The rearrangement joins TRBV27 to TRBJ2-2; TRBD2 matches 8 bases. Germline CDR1 is MNHEY and CDR2 is SMNVEV (reference sequence). The CDR3 has 16 amino acids. After removal of 5 bases from V and 1 base from J, the junction contained 6 bases not matched to a gene. The CDR3, as DNA: TGTGCCAGCAGTCCGCGACTAGCGCAGAACACCGGGGAGCTGTTTTTT. Amino acids: CASSPRLAQNTGELFF.

V gene TRBV6-5 combines with J gene TRBJ2-7; TRBD1 matches at 7 bases. The CDR3 has 14 residues. Germline V gene sequence: CDR1 MNHEY, CDR2 SVGAGI. V was clipped by 2 bases and J by 4 bases; unmatched bases: 5. The CDR3 region has the DNA TGTGCCAGCAGTTACCTGGGACAGCCTTACGAGCAGTACTTC. Its protein product is CASSYLGQPYEQYF.

The chain combines TRBV4-3 with TRBJ2-3, with 8 bases aligning to TRBD1. Germline values: CDR1 LGHNA, CDR2 YSLEER. J was trimmed by 7 bases and V by 4 bases; bases with no gene match: 10. The CDR3 contains 15 residues. The CDR3, as DNA: TGCGCCAGCAGCCGAGATAGTACAGGGGGAAATACGCAGTATTTT. It translates to CASSRDSTGGNTQYF.

The CDR3 region is CASSIEQDRNQPQHF. The CDR3 DNA reads TGTGCCAGTAGTATAGAACAGGATCGCAATCAGCCCCAGCATTTT. V and J are TRBV19 and TRBJ1-5; TRBD1 might be the D (5 bases). The CDR3 sequence is 15 residues long. Germline V lookup: CDR1 LNHDA, CDR2 SQIVND (reference sequence). V gave up 0 bases and J gave up 2 bases, with 8 bases separating them.

CDR3: CASSLRGDRNTEAFF. CDR3 in DNA: TGCGCCAGCAGCCTCCGGGGGGATCGAAACACTGAAGCTTTCTTT. This chain connects TRBV5-1 to TRBJ1-1, with TRBD1 as a possible D gene (5 bases). Trimming took 4 bases from V and 2 from J, leaving 15 bases between them. The CDR3 loop spans 15 amino acids. From germline, CDR1 is SGHRS and CDR2 YFSETQ.

This clone turned up a few times. The chain links TRBV29-1 to TRBJ2-1; 8 nucleotides match TRBD2. The CDR3 sequence is 12 residues long. The germline V gene has CDR1 SQVTM and CDR2 ANQGSEA. Trimming at V came to 5 bases and at J to 7 bases, leaving 4 bases not matched to a gene. CDR3 DNA: TGCAGCGTTTTAGCGGGAAGGAATGAGCAGTTCTTC. This gives the protein CSVLAGRNEQFF.

This chain joins TRBV5-1 and TRBJ2-7, with D maybe TRBD1 (5 bases). V was clipped by 5 bases and J by 2 bases, with 11 bases between them. The CDR3 spans 13 residues. In germline, CDR1 is SGHRS, CDR2 YFSETQ. CDR3: CASRSDSPYEQYF. The CDR3 DNA follows: TGCGCCAGCAGGTCCGACAGCCCCTACGAGCAGTACTTC.

This clone has only one observation. The rearrangement links TRBV27 to TRBJ1-1; no firm D call. The CDR3 length is 15 residues. Trimming took off 1 base at V and 1 base at J, with 10 bases between the two ends. CDR1 MNHEY and CDR2 SMNVEV come from the germline V gene (reference sequence). Here the CDR3 reads CASSLYRGPNTEAFF. CDR3 nucleotide sequence: TGTGCCAGCAGTTTATACCGAGGCCCGAACACTGAAGCTTTCTTT.

The rearrangement uses TRBV5-8 and TRBJ2-1, with TRBD1 as a possible D gene (5 bases). The CDR3 totals 16 residues. The V and J ends lost 0 bases and 1 base respectively, with 11 bases between them. CDR1 and CDR2 from the germline V gene are SGHTS and YDEGEE. The CDR3 spells CASSLVSQGSYNEQFF. CDR3 DNA sequence: TGTGCCAGCAGCTTGGTTTCCCAGGGATCCTACAATGAGCAGTTCTTC.

This clone appeared a few times. The chain carries TRBV28 and TRBJ1-2, with D maybe TRBD1 (6 bases). The CDR3 totals 14 residues. The germline V gene encodes CDR1 MDHEN and CDR2 SYDVKM. The V end lost 3 bases, the J end lost 2 bases, and 10 bases lay between the germline ends. CDR3 coding DNA: TGTGCCAGCAGTTTCCTCGGACAGAACTATGGCTACACCTTC. Translated, it gives CASSFLGQNYGYTF.

The chain is built from TRBV5-6 and TRBJ1-2, with TRBD1 matching over 11 bases. V dropped 0 bases and J dropped 8; count of bases not matched to a gene: 9. Looked up from germline, CDR1 is SGHDT and CDR2 is YYEEEE. CDR3 length: 16 residues. Written as DNA, the CDR3 is TGTGCCAGCAGCTTGGTCCAGGACAGGGGGCCCTCCGGCTACACCTTC. This translates into CASSLVQDRGPSGYTF.

The chain uses TRBV6-6 and TRBJ2-7; D gene uncertain. The germline V gene has CDR1 MNHNY and CDR2 SVGAGI (reference sequence). V lost 8 bases and J 6 bases, leaving 11 bases between the germline ends. This CDR3 is 11 amino acids long. CDR3 sequence reads: CASAALGEQYF. DNA of the CDR3: TGTGCCAGCGCCGCTCTCGGCGAGCAGTACTTC.

V usage is TRBV7-3 and J usage is TRBJ2-3; TRBD2 might be the D (5 bases). CDR1 SGHTA and CDR2 FQGTGA come from the germline V gene. CDR3 length equals 17 residues. V lost 1 base, J lost 1 base, and 15 bases lay in between. The CDR3 sequence is CASSLSSPRAGTDTQYF. The DNA for the CDR3 is TGTGCCAGCAGCTTAAGTTCCCCTCGAGCGGGCACAGATACGCAGTATTTT.

The rearrangement uses TRBV2 and TRBJ1-6; TRBD1 might be the D (5 bases). V was pared by 6 bases and J by 7 bases, with 16 bases between. The CDR3 has 15 amino acids. CDR1 and CDR2 (germline): SNHLY, FYNNEI. In DNA, the CDR3 is TGTGCCAGCAGCCAGTACGGGGGGGAAAATTCACCCCTCCACTTT. Residues: CASSQYGGENSPLHF.

V usage is TRBV6-1 and J usage is TRBJ1-5; 10 bases line up with TRBD1. The CDR3 contains 15 residues. V was pared by 1 base and J by 6 bases, with 3 bases of the junction left unmatched. Germline loops: CDR1 MNHNS, CDR2 SASEGT. CDR3 region: CASSEVDRGFQPQHF. Written as DNA, the CDR3 is TGTGCCAGCAGTGAAGTGGACAGGGGGTTTCAGCCCCAGCATTTT.

The rearrangement links TRBV29-1 to TRBJ1-2, with 7 bases that match TRBD1. Germline CDR1 reads SQVTM; CDR2 reads ANQGSEA. The junction had 11 bases not matched to a gene; V was cut back by 4 bases and J by 3 bases. The CDR3 has 15 amino acids. The CDR3 DNA reads as TGCAGCGTTGTCAGGGGGAGTTTGTGGGACTATGGCTACACCTTC. Translating it yields CSVVRGSLWDYGYTF.

Written as DNA, the CDR3 is TGTGCCAGCAGCCGGGGACAGGGGAACACCGGGGAGCTGTTTTTT. It specifies CASSRGQGNTGELFF. The chain couples TRBV6-5 to TRBJ2-2; 9 bases are shared with TRBD1. The CDR3 sequence is 15 residues long. J gave up 1 base and V 6 bases, and 3 bases lay outside the gene matches. Germline CDR1 is MNHEY and CDR2 is SVGAGI.

The rearrangement uses TRBV6-5 and TRBJ1-3, with D maybe TRBD1 (6 bases). Trimming removed 5 bases from V and 1 base from J, with 12 bases in between. Per the germline V gene, CDR1 is MNHEY and CDR2 is SVGAGI. The CDR3 runs 15 residues. The CDR3 reads CASSMTGTSGNTIYF. In nucleotides, the CDR3 is TGTGCCAGCAGTATGACAGGCACGTCTGGAAACACCATATATTTT.

The table lists this clone with a few counts. V gene TRBV27 combines with J gene TRBJ1-5; TRBD1 matches at 7 bases. Germline V gene data show CDR1 as MNHEY and CDR2 as SMNVEV (reference sequence). The V and J ends lost 5 bases and 3 bases, in that order; junction bases with no gene match: 4. The CDR3 consists of 14 residues. The CDR3: CASSPGTDNQPQHF. The CDR3 DNA follows: TGTGCCAGCAGTCCGGGGACAGACAATCAGCCCCAGCATTTT.

The chain is built from TRBV27 and TRBJ2-7; the D gene is possibly TRBD2 (6 bases). V dropped 4 bases and J dropped 0 bases, with 16 bases sitting between them. The CDR3 is made up of 16 amino acids. Germline lookup yields CDR1 MNHEY and CDR2 SMNVEV (reference sequence). The CDR3 coding sequence is TGTGCCAGCAGTTCTCTGGCGGGGAAGCTCTCCTACGAGCAGTACTTC. Amino acid sequence: CASSSLAGKLSYEQYF.

This clone was recorded once. The CDR3 sequence: CASSLVENYEQYF. The CDR3 DNA reads as TGTGCCAGCAGCTTAGTCGAGAACTACGAGCAGTACTTC. The chain links TRBV7-2 to TRBJ2-7, with D unclear. Germline CDR1 is SGHTA and CDR2 is FQGNSA. The CDR3 has 13 amino acids. Trimming pared 1 base from V and 3 bases from J, leaving 7 bases between.

The chain recombines TRBV6-5 with TRBJ2-3; 9 nucleotides agree with TRBD1. The length of the CDR3 is 14 residues. Germline loops: CDR1 MNHEY, CDR2 SVGAGI. V gave up 9 bases and J gave up 2 bases; unmatched junction bases: 6. The CDR3 protein is CASRDRAFTDTQYF. CDR3 coding DNA: TGTGCCAGTAGGGACAGGGCATTCACAGATACGCAGTATTTT.